These 9 T cell receptor beta chains were all obtained from the same sample, sequenced in a study of blood T cell repertoires in COVID-19. Data came from immunoSEQ multiplex PCR; TCRdb stores just in-frame clones and leaves some out. The repertoire holds approximately 140,000 clones, with 60% to 85% as singletons. Specimen: peripheral blood. The receptors stem from a man aged 45-60 years with acute or convalescent COVID-19.

This clone occurred a few times. The rearrangement joins TRBV12-3 or TRBV12-4 to TRBJ1-6; D gene uncertain. The CDR3 extends over 12 amino acids. Trimming removed 5 bases from V and 7 bases from J, with 6 bases in between. The CDR3 sequence is CASSLRNSPLHF. The CDR3 DNA follows: TGTGCCAGCAGTCTAAGAAATTCACCCCTCCACTTT.

V gene TRBV9 combines with J gene TRBJ1-1; 7 positions agree with TRBD1. In germline, CDR1 is SGDLS, CDR2 YYNGEE. Trimming took 0 bases from V and 4 from J; bases not matched to a gene: 3. The CDR3 consists of 14 residues. This CDR3 reads CASSVASGGTEAFF. The CDR3 DNA sequence: TGTGCCAGCAGCGTAGCTTCAGGGGGCACTGAAGCTTTCTTT.

The rearrangement uses TRBV19 and TRBJ1-2; a weak D match, TRBD1 (6 bases). V lost 3 bases and J 6 bases, leaving 11 bases between the germline ends. Germline CDR1 is LNHDA and CDR2 is SQIVND (reference sequence). There are 13 residues in the CDR3. In nucleotides, the CDR3 is TGTGCCAGTAGTATCAGGGGAAGGGATGGCTACACCTTC. Translated, it gives CASSIRGRDGYTF.

This chain joins TRBV18 and TRBJ1-1; D possibly corresponds to TRBD1 (6 bases). The V gene lost 1 base and the J gene lost 3 bases, with 12 bases spanning the gap. CDR1 is KGHSH, CDR2 LQKENI, per germline. The CDR3 has 15 residues. This CDR3 is CASSPQQGGDTEAFF. DNA of the CDR3: TGTGCCAGCTCACCACAACAGGGAGGGGACACTGAAGCTTTCTTT.

The chain couples TRBV5-5 to TRBJ1-4, with D possibly matching TRBD1 (6 bases). Germline lookup yields CDR1 SGHKS and CDR2 YYEKEE (reference sequence). Deletions cut 3 bases from V and 2 bases from J, with 8 bases between. The CDR3 extends over 14 amino acids. CDR3 sequence reads: CASSSGGTNEKLFF. The CDR3, as DNA: TGTGCCAGCAGCTCTGGGGGCACTAATGAAAAACTGTTTTTT.

The V and J genes are TRBV18 and TRBJ2-1, with 8 nucleotides matching TRBD1. After removal of 5 bases from V and 0 bases from J, the junction contained 9 bases not matched to a gene. Germline values: CDR1 KGHSH, CDR2 LQKENI. This CDR3 has 17 amino acids. CDR3 coding DNA: TGTGCCAGCTCAGCGACAGGGGCCTTGAGCTCCTACAATGAGCAGTTCTTC. Its protein is CASSATGALSSYNEQFF.

This chain connects TRBV2 to TRBJ2-3; D is unresolved. CDR1 SNHLY and CDR2 FYNNEI come from the germline V gene. The length of the CDR3 is 13 residues. Trimming took 6 bases from V and 5 from J, leaving 12 bases between them. In DNA, the CDR3 is TGTGCCAGCAGAAACCGACAAGAAGATACGCAGTATTTT. It specifies CASRNRQEDTQYF.

The chain uses TRBV9 and TRBJ1-2, with D tentatively TRBD1 (5 bases). The germline gives CDR1 SGDLS, CDR2 YYNGEE. The CDR3 has 16 residues. The V end was cut by 0 bases, the J end by 6 bases, with 18 bases between. The CDR3 DNA sequence: TGTGCCAGCAGCGTAGGTCAGTTAGGGGCAAGGAATGGCTACACCTTC. It translates to CASSVGQLGARNGYTF.

The rearrangement links TRBV30 to TRBJ2-7; 8 bases align to TRBD2. Germline-derived CDR1 and CDR2 are GTSNPN and SVGIG (reference sequence). The V and J ends lost 5 bases and 5 bases, in that order; junction bases with no gene match: 11. The CDR3 runs to 14 residues. CDR3 protein: CAWGPGLVPHEQYF. In DNA form, the CDR3 reads TGTGCCTGGGGGCCGGGACTAGTTCCCCACGAGCAGTACTTC. The entire variable domain, with the rest obtained from reference TRBV30 and TRBJ2-7, is as follows: SQTIHQWPATLVQPVGSPLSLECTVEGTSNPNLYWYRQAAGRGLQLLFYSVGIGQISSEVPQNLSASRPQDRQFILSSKKLLLSDSGFYLCAWGPGLVPHEQYFGPGTRLTVT.